This is a list of T cell receptor beta chains from one sample in a study of blood T cell repertoires in COVID-19. TCRdb's copy holds only in-frame clones and misses some; the assay was immunoSEQ multiplex PCR. The table has approximately 400,000 clones, over 65% seen once; the top ten hold approximately 1%. Sequenced input: peripheral blood. These receptors were taken from a human donor with acute or convalescent COVID-19. The donor label of this sample is uncertain. The CDR3 runs from the conserved cysteine through the conserved F or W. A D gene is named only where the DNA matches it firmly. Size is stated for part of the rows, as once, few or many counts, or as a class when the clone is expanded.

.	TRBD1	TRBV6-1	TRBJ1-3	CASSEGTGIFPGNTIYF	TGTGCCAGCAGTGAGGGGACAGGTATTTTCCCTGGAAACACCATATATTTT
.	TRBD2	TRBV7-6	TRBJ2-1	CASSLSLAGGFDEQFF	TGTGCCAGCAGCTTATCACTAGCGGGAGGGTTCGATGAGCAGTTCTTC
.	.	TRBV4-1	TRBJ1-5	CASSRVVVQALQPQHF	TGCGCCAGCAGCCGCGTAGTAGTACAGGCCCTTCAGCCCCAGCATTTT
.	.	TRBV5-4	TRBJ2-7	CASSLDRGEQYF	TGTGCCAGCAGCTTGGACCGGGGAGAGCAGTACTTC
many	TRBD1	TRBV6-4	TRBJ1-6	CASSAGTGGSPLHF	TGTGCCAGCAGCGCCGGGACAGGGGGCTCACCCCTCCACTTT
.	TRBD1	TRBV7-8	TRBJ1-5	CASSSTGGNQPQHF	TGTGCCAGCAGCTCGACAGGGGGCAATCAGCCCCAGCATTTT
.	TRBD2	TRBV18	TRBJ2-2	CASSPFFGTSTGELFF	TGTGCCAGCTCACCTTTCTTCGGGACTAGCACCGGGGAGCTGTTTTTT
.	.	TRBV19	TRBJ1-1	CASSYGTFRRGGNTEAFF	TGTGCCAGTAGCTACGGGACTTTCCGCCGGGGGGGGAACACTGAAGCTTTCTTT
.	.	TRBV12-3/TRBV12-4	TRBJ2-1	CASSFNRNEQFF	TGTGCCAGCAGTTTCAACAGGAATGAGCAGTTCTTC
.	.	TRBV19	TRBJ1-1	CASRGTGFDLIF	TGTGCCAGTAGAGGAACAGGGTTCGACCTGATTTTT
.	.	TRBV2	TRBJ1-2	CASSDFDRRGYTF	TGTGCCAGCAGTGACTTCGACAGGAGAGGCTACACCTTC
.	TRBD2	TRBV5-1	TRBJ2-7	CASSLVFGRADEQYF	TGCGCCAGCAGCTTGGTGTTCGGGAGGGCCGACGAGCAGTACTTC
.	.	TRBV28	TRBJ1-5	CASRGEDRHNQPQHF	TGTGCCAGCAGGGGAGAGGACAGACACAATCAGCCCCAGCATTTT
.	TRBD1	TRBV19	TRBJ2-3	CASTPGGGTDTQYF	TGTGCCAGTACCCCAGGGGGAGGCACAGATACGCAGTATTTT
.	TRBD2	TRBV2	TRBJ2-3	CASLSAGNTDTQYF	TGTGCCAGCCTCTCAGCGGGGAACACAGATACGCAGTATTTT
few	TRBD1	TRBV11-2	TRBJ2-7	CASSLAYGTGSYEQYF	TGTGCCAGCAGCTTAGCATATGGGACAGGGTCCTACGAGCAGTACTTC
.	TRBD1	TRBV2	TRBJ2-3	CATRRTGTSTDTQYF	TGTGCCACCAGACGGACAGGGACAAGCACAGATACGCAGTATTTT
.	.	TRBV30	TRBJ1-3	CASNRASGNTIYF	TGTGCCTCAAACAGGGCTTCAGGAAACACCATATATTTT
.	.	TRBV7-9	TRBJ2-7	CASSFYTYEQYF	TGTGCCAGCAGCTTTTATACCTACGAGCAGTACTTC
.	TRBD1	TRBV28	TRBJ2-7	CASTAAGQGLFRYEQYF	TGTGCCAGCACCGCCGCGGGACAGGGGTTGTTTAGGTACGAGCAGTACTTC
once	.	TRBV5-5	TRBJ1-6	CASSLTSSSYNSPLHF	TGTGCCAGCAGCTTGACCTCTAGCTCCTATAATTCACCCCTCCACTTT
.	.	TRBV5-8	TRBJ1-2	CASSLLRFEGDGYTF	TGTGCCAGCAGCTTGCTCAGGTTCGAGGGAGATGGCTACACCTTC
.	.	TRBV7-8	TRBJ1-4	CASSLDYSHEKLFF	TGTGCCAGCAGCTTAGATTACTCCCATGAAAAACTGTTTTTT
.	.	TRBV5-4	TRBJ1-2	CASSLAVRAYSYGYTF	TGTGCCAGCAGCTTGGCCGTTAGAGCATACAGCTATGGCTACACCTTC
.	TRBD1	TRBV15	TRBJ2-7	CATSSPGGTGCF	TGTGCCACCAGCAGCCCTGGTGGGACAGGGTGCTTC
once	TRBD1	TRBV3-1/TRBV3-2	TRBJ2-3	CASSRWTGLTDTQYF	TGTGCCAGCAGCCGATGGACAGGACTCACAGATACGCAGTATTTT
.	.	TRBV3-1/TRBV3-2	TRBJ2-7	CASSQEFGQVSSYEQYF	TGTGCCAGCAGCCAAGAGTTCGGCCAGGTCAGCTCCTACGAGCAGTACTTC
.	.	TRBV9	TRBJ2-2	CASSRWGPEGTGELFF	TGTGCCAGCAGCCGCTGGGGGCCCGAGGGGACCGGGGAGCTGTTTTTT
once	TRBD2	TRBV7-9	TRBJ2-2	CASSLEATSAYTGELFF	TGTGCCAGCAGCTTAGAGGCAACTAGCGCGTACACCGGGGAGCTGTTTTTT